The 20 T cell receptor beta chains below all came from one sample that was sequenced in a study of CD8 T cells in cerebrospinal fluid in Alzheimer's disease. Using the 10x single-cell sequencing reads, TCRdb records one entry per CDR3 protein without DNA. The sample shows roughly 1,000 distinct CDR3 sequences, and approximately 10% sits with its ten largest clones. Source material: cerebrospinal fluid. The receptors were gathered from a human donor with mild cognitive impairment.

This clonotype ranks as medium-sized in terms of frequency. This chain joins TRBV4-2 and TRBJ2-4; as DNA is missing, the TRBD1 call by TCRdb cannot be tested. The CDR3 contains 18 residues. Germline V gene lookup returns CDR1 LGHNA and CDR2 YNFKEQ. Here the CDR3 reads CASSQDGRVMLAKNIQYF.

This clonotype ranks as medium-sized (0.01 to 0.1%) in terms of frequency. CDR3 in amino acids: CASRRWDNSDTQYF. The rearrangement uses TRBV2 and TRBJ2-3; checking the TCRdb D call of TRBD1 is not possible without DNA. CDR3 length: 14 residues. Germline-derived CDR1 and CDR2 are SNHLY and FYNNEI.

Considering frequency, this clonotype is medium-sized. The CDR3 is CASSLDPRGTNTEAFF. The chain combines TRBV5-4 with TRBJ1-1. The CDR3 totals 16 residues. Germline CDR1 is SGHNT and CDR2 is YYREEE (reference sequence).

Measured by frequency, this clonotype is medium-sized. The chain combines TRBV19 with TRBJ1-2; the D call of TRBD1 rests on TCRdb alone, since no DNA is present to check it. Germline assignment: CDR1 LNHDA and CDR2 SQIVND (reference sequence). CDR3 length: 17 amino acids. The CDR3 protein is CASSNPSAQEVIYGYTF.

Frequency places this clonotype as medium-sized (0.01 to 0.1%). The chain is built from TRBV12-3 or TRBV12-4 and TRBJ1-2; TCRdb indicates TRBD1, and absent DNA this call remains unverified. There are 14 residues in the CDR3. CDR3 region: CASSIQGELDGYTF.

In terms of frequency, this clonotype is medium-sized. The chain has TRBV6-5 and TRBJ1-1; the TRBD1 assignment by TCRdb is unverifiable without DNA. This CDR3 spans 17 amino acids. CDR1 is MNHEY, CDR2 SVGAGI, per germline. The CDR3 sequence is CASSYSRPQTANTEAFF.

This clonotype is labeled medium-sized (0.01 to 0.1%) based on frequency. The chain employs TRBV5-1 and TRBJ2-2; TCRdb returns TRBD1, unconfirmable since there is no DNA. CDR1 and CDR2 from the germline V gene are SGHRS and YFSETQ. The CDR3 spans 16 residues. CDR3 region: CASSYSGTGATGELFF.

Frequency places this clonotype as medium-sized. The chain couples TRBV7-2 to TRBJ2-7; with no DNA, the TCRdb D assignment of TRBD2 cannot be verified. The CDR3 spans 14 residues. CDR1 and CDR2 (germline): SGHTA, FQGNSA. CDR3 loop: CASSPQTSTYEQYF.

This clonotype counts as medium-sized by frequency. The chain couples TRBV3-1 to TRBJ2-1. The CDR3 loop spans 15 amino acids. The germline V gene has CDR1 LGHDT and CDR2 YNNKEL (reference sequence). The CDR3 protein is CASSQVYGPHNEQFF.

Judged by frequency, this clonotype is large. The chain couples TRBV20-1 to TRBJ1-5; TCRdb gives TRBD1 as the D gene, but with no DNA this cannot be confirmed. CDR1 DFQATT and CDR2 SNEGSKA come from the germline V gene (reference sequence). This CDR3 has 13 residues. CDR3 loop: CSASRGVVQPQHF.

This clonotype is deemed large by its frequency. The chain links TRBV10-3 to TRBJ2-3; checking the TCRdb D call of TRBD1 is not possible without DNA. This CDR3 spans 14 amino acids. Germline loops: CDR1 ENHRY, CDR2 SYGVKD. Here the CDR3 reads CAISDPRDSYTQYF.

This clonotype is called large (0.1 to 1%) based on its frequency. This chain joins TRBV19 and TRBJ2-7; TCRdb returns TRBD2, unconfirmable since there is no DNA. This CDR3 region has 13 residues. In germline, CDR1 is LNHDA, CDR2 SQIVND (reference sequence). The CDR3 is CASSLGLADEQYF.

This clonotype is deemed medium-sized (0.01 to 0.1%) by its frequency. The chain is built from TRBV7-9 and TRBJ1-2. The CDR3 spans 12 residues. Germline CDR1 is SEHNR and CDR2 is FQNEAQ (reference sequence). This CDR3 is CASSLIGVGYTF.

The V and J genes are TRBV19 and TRBJ1-1. Germline CDR1 LNHDA, CDR2 SQIVND (reference sequence). This CDR3 has 13 amino acids. The CDR3 loop is CASSGRGNTEAFF.

Frequency places this clonotype as medium-sized. The V call is TRBV9, the J call TRBJ2-3; as DNA is missing, the TRBD1 call by TCRdb cannot be tested. The germline CDR1 and CDR2 sequences are SGDLS and YYNGEE. The CDR3 spans 15 residues. The CDR3 reads CASSTWTASTDTQYF.

This clonotype counts as medium-sized (0.01 to 0.1%) by frequency. This rearrangement joins TRBV5-1 to TRBJ2-1. The CDR3 has 13 amino acids. Germline CDR1 reads SGHRS; CDR2 reads YFSETQ. The CDR3 region is CACRWEPSDEQFF.

Frequency places this clonotype as medium-sized (0.01 to 0.1%). This CDR3 is CAWSVPGTGEAFF. The gene calls are TRBV30 and TRBJ1-1; as DNA is missing, the TRBD1 call by TCRdb cannot be tested. Germline CDR1 and CDR2: GTSNPN and SVGIG (reference sequence). The CDR3 is 13 residues long.

Measured by frequency, this clonotype is medium-sized. The chain carries TRBV28 and TRBJ1-2; TCRdb calls TRBD1, which cannot be checked without DNA. This CDR3 has 14 amino acids. CDR1 MDHEN and CDR2 SYDVKM come from the germline V gene. CDR3 amino acids: CASRSQGASYGYTF.

This clonotype is classed as medium-sized by frequency. The J gene is TRBJ1-1, the V gene TRBV7-9; lacking DNA, the TRBD1 call made by TCRdb goes unchecked. The CDR3 is 14 residues long. Germline V CDR1 and CDR2: SEHNR, FQNEAQ (reference sequence). CDR3 protein: CASSLWGADTEAFF.

This clonotype is called large based on its frequency. This rearrangement joins TRBV4-1 to TRBJ2-7; without DNA, the TCRdb call of TRBD2 cannot be checked. The germline gives CDR1 MGHRA, CDR2 YSYEKL. The CDR3 is 16 amino acids. The CDR3 protein is CASSSRLAGGTYEQYF.